This section outlines one TCR beta chain sequence together with its context. In the authors' methods: Amplifying reference gene primers gave estimates of nucleated cell counts. Sequencing used immunoSEQ multiplex PCR; TCRdb keeps in-frame clones, though not all of them. V, J and clone size are taken as reported in that table, and D and trimming were inferred from the DNA itself. The profile shows a few hundred thousand clones, around 90% of them singletons. This entry comes from a study of blood T cell repertoires in COVID-19. Whole-study context: T cells, B-cell-depleted T cells, or PBMCs supplied cDNA or gDNA.

V gave up 5 bases and J gave up 1 base, with 11 bases separating them. The CDR3 is made up of 14 amino acids. Per the germline V gene, CDR1 is KGHSH and CDR2 is LQKENI. In Seattle, patients joined the study during active infection and were tracked longitudinally. This receptor was taken from a woman aged 25-40 years with COVID-19, enrolled during active disease. The sequenced sample was peripheral blood. The chain uses TRBV18 and TRBJ1-1, with D possibly matching TRBD1 (6 bases). The CDR3 protein is CASSMDSTNTEAFF. The CDR3 region has the DNA TGTGCCAGCTCAATGGACAGCACGAACACTGAAGCTTTCTTT.